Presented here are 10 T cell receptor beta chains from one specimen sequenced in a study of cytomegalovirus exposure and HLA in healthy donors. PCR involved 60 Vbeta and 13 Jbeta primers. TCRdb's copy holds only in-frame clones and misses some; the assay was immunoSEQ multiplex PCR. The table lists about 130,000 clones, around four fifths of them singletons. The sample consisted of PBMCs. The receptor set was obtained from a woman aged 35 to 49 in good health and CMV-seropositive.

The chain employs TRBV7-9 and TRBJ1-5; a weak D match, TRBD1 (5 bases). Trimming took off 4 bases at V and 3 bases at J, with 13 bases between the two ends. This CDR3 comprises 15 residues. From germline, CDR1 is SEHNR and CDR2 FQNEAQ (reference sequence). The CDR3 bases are TGTGCCAGCAGCTCCGGAGGGACGTACAATCAGCCCCAGCATTTT. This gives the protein CASSSGGTYNQPQHF. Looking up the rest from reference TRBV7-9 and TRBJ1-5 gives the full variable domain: DTGVSQNPRHKITKRGQNVTFRCDPISEHNRLYWYRQTLGQGPEFLTYFQNEAQLEKSRLLSDRFSAERPKGSFSTLEIQRTEQGDSAMYLCASSSGGTYNQPQHFGDGTRLSIL.

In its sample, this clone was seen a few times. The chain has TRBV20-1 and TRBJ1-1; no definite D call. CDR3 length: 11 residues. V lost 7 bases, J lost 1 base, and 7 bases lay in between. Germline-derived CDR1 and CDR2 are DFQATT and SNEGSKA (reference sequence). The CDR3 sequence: CSVEGNTEAFF. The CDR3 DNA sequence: TGCAGTGTGGAGGGGAACACTGAAGCTTTCTTT.

The CDR3: CASSSSGTGTFNEKLFF. The CDR3 DNA sequence: TGTGCCAGCAGCTCCTCCGGGACAGGAACTTTTAATGAAAAACTGTTTTTT. The chain uses TRBV5-6 and TRBJ1-4; 8 bases fit TRBD1. Losses at the gene ends were 3 bases for V and 4 bases for J; bases not matched to a gene: 11. The CDR3 spans 17 residues. CDR1 SGHDT and CDR2 YYEEEE come from the germline V gene.

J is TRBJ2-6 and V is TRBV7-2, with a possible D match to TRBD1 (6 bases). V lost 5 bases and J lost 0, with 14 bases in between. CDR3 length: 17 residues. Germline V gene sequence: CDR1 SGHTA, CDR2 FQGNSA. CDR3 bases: TGTGCCAGCAGCCTCTGGACAGCCTACTCTGGGGCCAACGTCCTGACTTTC. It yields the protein CASSLWTAYSGANVLTF.

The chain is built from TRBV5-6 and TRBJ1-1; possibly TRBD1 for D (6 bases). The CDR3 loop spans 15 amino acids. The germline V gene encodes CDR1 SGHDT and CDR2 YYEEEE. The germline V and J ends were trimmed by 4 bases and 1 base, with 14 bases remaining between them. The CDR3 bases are TGTGCCAGCAGCAGAAGGACAGAGAGGAACACTGAAGCTTTCTTT. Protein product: CASSRRTERNTEAFF.

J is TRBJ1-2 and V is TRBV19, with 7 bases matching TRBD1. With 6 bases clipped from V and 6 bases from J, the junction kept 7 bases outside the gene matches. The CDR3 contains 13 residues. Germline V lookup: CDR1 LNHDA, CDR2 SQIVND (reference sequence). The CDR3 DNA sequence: TGTGCCAGTAGCCCGACAGGGTTCAATGGCTACACCTTC. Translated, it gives CASSPTGFNGYTF.

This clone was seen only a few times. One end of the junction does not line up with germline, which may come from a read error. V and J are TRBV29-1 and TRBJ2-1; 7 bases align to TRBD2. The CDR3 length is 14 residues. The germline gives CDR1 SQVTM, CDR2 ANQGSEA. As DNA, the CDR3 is TGCAGCGCCGCCGCCGGCGGGGACTACAGTGAGCAGTTCTTC. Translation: CSAAAGGDYSEQFF.

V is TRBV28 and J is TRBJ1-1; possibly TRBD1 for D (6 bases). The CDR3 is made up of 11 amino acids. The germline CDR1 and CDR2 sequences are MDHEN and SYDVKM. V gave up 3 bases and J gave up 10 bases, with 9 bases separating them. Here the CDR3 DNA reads TGTGCCAGCAGTTTGGGGGGGCTAGCTTTCTTT. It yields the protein CASSLGGLAFF.

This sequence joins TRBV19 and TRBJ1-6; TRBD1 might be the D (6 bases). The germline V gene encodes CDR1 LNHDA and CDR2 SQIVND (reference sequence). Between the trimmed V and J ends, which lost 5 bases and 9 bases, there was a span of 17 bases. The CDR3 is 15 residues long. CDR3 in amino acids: CASSPSGGRISPLHF. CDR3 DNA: TGTGCCAGTAGTCCCTCGGGGGGGCGGATTTCACCCCTCCACTTT.

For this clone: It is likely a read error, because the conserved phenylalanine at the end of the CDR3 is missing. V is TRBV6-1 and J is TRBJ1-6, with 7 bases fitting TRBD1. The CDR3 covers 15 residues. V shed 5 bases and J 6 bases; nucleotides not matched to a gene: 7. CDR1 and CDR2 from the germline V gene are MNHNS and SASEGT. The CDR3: CASSPDRAFNSPLHS. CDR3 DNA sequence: TGTGCCAGCAGTCCTGACAGGGCGTTTAATTCACCCCTCCACTCT.